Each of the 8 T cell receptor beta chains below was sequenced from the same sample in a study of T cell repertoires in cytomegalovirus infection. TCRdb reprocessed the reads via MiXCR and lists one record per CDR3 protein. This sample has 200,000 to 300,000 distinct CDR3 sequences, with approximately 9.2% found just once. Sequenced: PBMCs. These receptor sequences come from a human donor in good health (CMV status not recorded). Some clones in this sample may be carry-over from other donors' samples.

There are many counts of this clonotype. The CDR3: CASTLPDGGYEQYF. The DNA for the CDR3 is TGTGCCAGCACTCTCCCCGACGGAGGCTACGAGCAGTACTTC. The V call is TRBV28, the J call TRBJ2-7; the D gene is possibly TRBD2 (5 bases). The V gene's germline CDR1 is MDHEN and CDR2 SYDVKM. This CDR3 is 14 amino acids long. V was trimmed by 7 bases and J by 3 bases, leaving 16 bases between them. The full variable domain, with the rest looked up from reference TRBV28 and TRBJ2-7, is DVKVTQSSRYLVKRTGEKVFLECVQDMDHENMFWYRQDPGLGLRLIYFSYDVKMKEKGDIPEGYSVSREKKERFSLILESASTNQTSMYLCASTLPDGGYEQYFGPGTRLTVT.

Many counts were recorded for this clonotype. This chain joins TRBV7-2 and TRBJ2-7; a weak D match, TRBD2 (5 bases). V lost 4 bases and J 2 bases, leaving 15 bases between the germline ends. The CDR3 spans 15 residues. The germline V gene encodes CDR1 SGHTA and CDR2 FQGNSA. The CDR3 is CASSSNAGGTYEQYF. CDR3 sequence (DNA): TGTGCCAGCAGCTCCAATGCGGGCGGAACCTACGAGCAGTACTTC. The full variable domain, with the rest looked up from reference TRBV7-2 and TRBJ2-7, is GAGVSQSPSNKVTEKGKDVELRCDPISGHTALYWYRQSLGQGLEFLIYFQGNSAPDKSGLPSDRFSAERTGGSVSTLTIQRTQQEDSAVYLCASSSNAGGTYEQYFGPGTRLTVT.

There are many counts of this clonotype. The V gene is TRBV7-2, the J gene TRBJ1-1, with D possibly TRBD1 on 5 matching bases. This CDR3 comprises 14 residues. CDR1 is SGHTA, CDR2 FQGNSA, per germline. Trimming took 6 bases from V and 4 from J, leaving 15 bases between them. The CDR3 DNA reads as TGTGCCAGCAGGCAATTTCAGGGCGGCACTGAAGCTTTCTTT. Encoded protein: CASRQFQGGTEAFF.

For the CDR3, the DNA is TGTGCCAGCAGCTTGGGCGGGACAGGTGAAGCTTTCTTT. Translation: CASSLGGTGEAFF. J is TRBJ1-1 and V is TRBV7-2; 8 bases align to TRBD1. The CDR3 is 13 residues long. Per germline, CDR1 SGHTA and CDR2 FQGNSA. J gave up 7 bases and V 3 bases, and 4 bases lay outside the gene matches.

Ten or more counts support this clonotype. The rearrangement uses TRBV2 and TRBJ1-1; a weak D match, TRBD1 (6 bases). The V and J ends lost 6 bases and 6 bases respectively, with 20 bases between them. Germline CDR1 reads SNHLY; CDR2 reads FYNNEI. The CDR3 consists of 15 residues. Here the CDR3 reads CASRIATGSKAEAFF. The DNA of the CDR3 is TGTGCCAGCAGAATCGCGACAGGTAGTAAGGCTGAAGCTTTCTTT.

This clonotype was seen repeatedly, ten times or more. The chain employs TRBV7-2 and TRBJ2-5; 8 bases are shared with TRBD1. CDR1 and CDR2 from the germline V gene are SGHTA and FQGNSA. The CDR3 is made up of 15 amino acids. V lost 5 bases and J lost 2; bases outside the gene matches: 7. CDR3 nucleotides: TGTGCCAGCAGCATCGACCGGGACAGGCAAGAGACCCAGTACTTC. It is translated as CASSIDRDRQETQYF.

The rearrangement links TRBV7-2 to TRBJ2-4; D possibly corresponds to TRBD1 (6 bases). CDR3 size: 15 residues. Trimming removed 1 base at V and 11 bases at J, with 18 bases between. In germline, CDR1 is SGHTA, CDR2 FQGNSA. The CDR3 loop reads CASSLDGSTGLVQYF. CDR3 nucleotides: TGTGCCAGCAGCTTAGATGGGTCGACAGGCCTAGTTCAGTACTTC. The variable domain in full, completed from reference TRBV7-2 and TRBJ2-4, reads GAGVSQSPSNKVTEKGKDVELRCDPISGHTALYWYRQSLGQGLEFLIYFQGNSAPDKSGLPSDRFSAERTGGSVSTLTIQRTQQEDSAVYLCASSLDGSTGLVQYFGAGTRLSVL.

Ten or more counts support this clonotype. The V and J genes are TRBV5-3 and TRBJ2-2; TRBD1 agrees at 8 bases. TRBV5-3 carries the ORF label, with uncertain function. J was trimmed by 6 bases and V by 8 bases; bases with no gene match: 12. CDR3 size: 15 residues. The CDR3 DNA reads TGTGCCAGCAGCCATTCGGGACAGGTTTCCGGGGAGCTGTTTTTT. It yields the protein CASSHSGQVSGELFF.